Each of the 18 T cell receptor beta chains below was sequenced from the same sample in a study of shared clonotypes between healthy human individuals. CD45RO negativity and positive selection for CCR7 defined naive CD8 cells, a population that excluded terminally differentiated effector memory CD45RA+ cells. Clones were read by immunoSEQ multiplex PCR, and TCRdb kept only the in-frame ones, dropping some. The repertoire holds more than 2 million clones, with approximately 94% as singletons. Material: naive CD8+ T cells sorted from blood. The receptors come from a man aged 18 to 29 in good health.

The V call is TRBV7-9, the J call TRBJ1-4, with TRBD1 matching 10 bases. CDR3 length: 15 residues. V was pared by 5 bases and J by 8 bases, with 8 bases of the junction left unmatched. Germline-derived CDR1 and CDR2 are SEHNR and FQNEAQ (reference sequence). DNA for the CDR3: TGTGCCAGCAGCGCCTCGGGGACAGGGGACGAAAAACTGTTTTTT. Encoded protein: CASSASGTGDEKLFF.

V is TRBV28 and J is TRBJ2-2; TRBD1 matches at 10 bases. V gave up 6 bases and J gave up 2 bases; unmatched junction bases: 3. This CDR3 comprises 15 residues. Germline CDR1 is MDHEN and CDR2 is SYDVKM. The CDR3 is CASRPTGGNTGELFF. The CDR3 DNA is TGTGCCAGCAGGCCGACAGGGGGCAACACCGGGGAGCTGTTTTTT.

On this clone itself: In the same sample, other DNA sequences code for this CDR3. CDR3 nucleotides: TGTGCCAGCAGTGAAACGGGGACCTCCTACGAGCAGTACTTC. It translates to CASSETGTSYEQYF. J is TRBJ2-7 and V is TRBV6-1; possibly TRBD1 or TRBD2 for D (5 bases each). Trimming took 2 bases from V and 0 from J, leaving 8 bases between them. Germline V gene data show CDR1 as MNHNS and CDR2 as SASEGT. The CDR3 sequence is 14 residues long.

With respect to this clone: Other DNA sequences in the same sample also yield this CDR3. This CDR3 is CASSARQGSYEQYF. CDR3 nucleotide sequence: TGTGCCAGCAGTGCCAGACAGGGTTCCTACGAGCAGTACTTC. This chain uses TRBV27 with TRBJ2-7, with 7 bases matching TRBD1. Germline V gives CDR1 MNHEY, CDR2 SMNVEV (reference sequence). J was trimmed by 1 base and V by 5 bases; bases with no gene match: 5. The CDR3 runs to 14 residues.

The rearrangement uses TRBV13 and TRBJ2-4; 9 bases fit TRBD2. V was pared by 1 base and J by 9 bases, with 7 bases of the junction left unmatched. From germline, CDR1 is PRHDT and CDR2 FYEKMQ (reference sequence). This CDR3 is built from 15 residues. The CDR3: CASSLAAGGPVIQYF. DNA for the CDR3: TGTGCCAGCAGCTTAGCGGCGGGAGGGCCCGTCATTCAGTACTTC.

CDR3 loop: CASSLILNEQFF. CDR3 in DNA: TGTGCCAGCAGCTTGATACTCAATGAGCAGTTCTTC. This chain joins TRBV5-6 and TRBJ2-1, with D uncertain. Germline CDR1 SGHDT, CDR2 YYEEEE. V was clipped by 1 base and J by 6 bases, with 5 bases between them. The CDR3 contains 12 residues.

CDR3 in amino acids: CASSYGTSQETQYF. The CDR3 DNA reads as TGTGCCAGCAGCTATGGGACAAGCCAAGAGACCCAGTACTTC. J is TRBJ2-5 and V is TRBV13; possible D gene TRBD1, 6 bases. V lost 4 bases to trimming and J lost 1 base, with 10 bases between them. The CDR3 covers 14 residues. The germline CDR1 and CDR2 sequences are PRHDT and FYEKMQ (reference sequence).

This chain uses TRBV27 with TRBJ1-6; 10 bases fit TRBD1. CDR3 length: 16 amino acids. Trimming cost V 4 bases and J 5 bases; bases outside gene matches: 5. Germline CDR1 reads MNHEY; CDR2 reads SMNVEV (reference sequence). The CDR3 coding sequence is TGTGCCAGCAGTTCCGGGACAGGGGCCAATAATTCACCCCTCCACTTT. Its protein product is CASSSGTGANNSPLHF.

The V and J genes are TRBV7-9 and TRBJ2-2; perhaps D is TRBD1 or TRBD2 (5 bases each). The CDR3 has 15 residues. V lost 8 bases and J lost 5, with 18 bases in between. Germline V CDR1 and CDR2: SEHNR, FQNEAQ (reference sequence). In DNA form, the CDR3 reads TGTGCCAGCGGGGGTGGAGACACGAGTACCGGGGAGCTGTTTTTT. This gives the protein CASGGGDTSTGELFF. The full variable domain, rest sourced from reference TRBV7-9 and TRBJ2-2, is DTGVSQNPRHKITKRGQNVTFRCDPISEHNRLYWYRQTLGQGPEFLTYFQNEAQLEKSRLLSDRFSAERPKGSFSTLEIQRTEQGDSAMYLCASGGGDTSTGELFFGEGSRLTVL.

The chain recombines TRBV6-5 with TRBJ2-7; a possible D gene is TRBD1 (6 bases). The V end was cut by 0 bases, the J end by 6 bases, with 12 bases between. This CDR3 spans 14 amino acids. Germline V lookup: CDR1 MNHEY, CDR2 SVGAGI. The CDR3 sequence is CASSYSAQGSEQYF. The CDR3 nucleotides are TGTGCCAGCAGTTACTCAGCACAGGGCAGCGAGCAGTACTTC.

The J gene is TRBJ2-3, the V gene TRBV27, with 9 positions matching TRBD2. The germline gives CDR1 MNHEY, CDR2 SMNVEV (reference sequence). This CDR3 contains 15 residues. The junction had 3 bases not matched to a gene; V was cut back by 4 bases and J by 1 base. The DNA for the CDR3 is TGTGCCAGCAGTTGGCTAGCGGGGCGCACAGATACGCAGTATTTT. Protein product: CASSWLAGRTDTQYF.

The V and J genes are TRBV25-1 and TRBJ1-2, with 7 bases that match TRBD1. V was clipped by 4 bases and J by 2 bases; unmatched bases: 4. The CDR3 loop spans 14 amino acids. Germline V gene lookup returns CDR1 MGHDK and CDR2 SYGVNS. For the CDR3, the DNA is TGTGCCAGCAGTGTAGCAGGGGGAAACTATGGCTACACCTTC. Translated: CASSVAGGNYGYTF.

The chain couples TRBV28 to TRBJ1-5; the D gene is possibly TRBD1 (5 bases). CDR3 length: 14 residues. CDR1 is MDHEN and CDR2 is SYDVKM in the germline V gene. Trimming pared 6 bases from V and 7 bases from J, leaving 16 bases between. The CDR3 coding sequence is TGTGCCAGCAGCCGCCCCCGGGGGGGACAGCCCCAGCATTTT. Translating it yields CASSRPRGGQPQHF.

The chain links TRBV5-4 to TRBJ2-3; no clear D. V was shortened by 4 bases and J by 4 bases, with 13 bases between the two germline ends. This CDR3 spans 14 amino acids. CDR1 SGHNT and CDR2 YYREEE come from the germline V gene (reference sequence). The CDR3 bases are TGTGCCAGCAGCCTTGGACCCGACCCAGATACGCAGTATTTT. It encodes CASSLGPDPDTQYF. Based on the CDR3 plus reference TRBV5-4 and TRBJ2-3, the full variable domain is ETGVTQSPTHLIKTRGQQVTLRCSSQSGHNTVSWYQQALGQGPQFIFQYYREEENGRGNFPPRFSGLQFPNYSSELNVNALELDDSALYLCASSLGPDPDTQYFGPGTRLTVL.

The chain carries TRBV4-1 and TRBJ2-1, with 11 bases fitting TRBD2. Trimming removed 4 bases from V and 9 bases from J; junction bases left unmatched: 8. In germline, CDR1 is MGHRA, CDR2 YSYEKL. The CDR3 length is 15 residues. In DNA, the CDR3 is TGCGCCAGCAGCCTGACTAGCGGGAAACGCAGTGAGCAGTTCTTC. Its translation is CASSLTSGKRSEQFF.

The chain employs TRBV6-5 and TRBJ2-3, with 8 positions matching TRBD2. This CDR3 contains 15 residues. Germline CDR1 and CDR2: MNHEY and SVGAGI. The J segment lost 3 bases and the V segment lost 6 bases, leaving 8 bases of the junction unmatched. The CDR3 sequence: CASSSSGGKTDTQYF. DNA for the CDR3: TGTGCCAGCAGCTCCAGCGGGGGAAAGACAGATACGCAGTATTTT.

The rearrangement uses TRBV29-1 and TRBJ2-3, with D hard to call. The CDR3 has 12 residues. The V gene lost 2 bases and the J gene lost 4 bases, with 7 bases spanning the gap. Germline V gene data show CDR1 as SQVTM and CDR2 as ANQGSEA. CDR3 sequence (DNA): TGCAGCGTTGAATCGGACGCAGATACGCAGTATTTT. This codes for CSVESDADTQYF.

The gene calls are TRBV7-9 and TRBJ2-1; D may be TRBD2 (6 bases). The germline CDR1 and CDR2 sequences are SEHNR and FQNEAQ (reference sequence). This CDR3 has 16 residues. V lost 6 bases, J lost 2 bases, and 17 bases lay in between. This CDR3 is CASRDLAGTPYNEQFF. CDR3 DNA: TGTGCCAGCAGGGACCTGGCCGGGACTCCCTACAATGAGCAGTTCTTC.